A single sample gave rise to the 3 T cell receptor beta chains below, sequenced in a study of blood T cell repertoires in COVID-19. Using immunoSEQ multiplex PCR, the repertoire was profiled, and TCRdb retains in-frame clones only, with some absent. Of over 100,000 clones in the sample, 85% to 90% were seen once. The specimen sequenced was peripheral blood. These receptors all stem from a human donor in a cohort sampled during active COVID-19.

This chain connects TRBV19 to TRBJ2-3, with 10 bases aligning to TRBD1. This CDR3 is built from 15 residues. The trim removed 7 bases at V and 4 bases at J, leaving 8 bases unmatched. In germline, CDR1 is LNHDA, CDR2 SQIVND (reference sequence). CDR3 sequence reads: CASTGPGQGSDTQYF. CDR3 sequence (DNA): TGTGCCAGTACGGGACCGGGACAGGGGTCAGATACGCAGTATTTT.

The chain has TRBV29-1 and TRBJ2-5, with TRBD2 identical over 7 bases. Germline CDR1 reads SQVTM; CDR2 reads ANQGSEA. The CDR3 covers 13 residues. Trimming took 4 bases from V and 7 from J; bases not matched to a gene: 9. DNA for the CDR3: TGCAGCGTTGTCGGGCGGGAGCGGGGGACCCAGTACTTC. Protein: CSVVGRERGTQYF. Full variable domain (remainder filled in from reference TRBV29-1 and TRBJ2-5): SAVISQKPSRDICQRGTSLTIQCQVDSQVTMMFWYRQQPGQSLTLIATANQGSEATYESGFVIDKFPISRPNLTFSTLTVSNMSPEDSSIYLCSVVGRERGTQYFGPGTRLLVL.

In nucleotides, the CDR3 is TGTGCCAGCAGCAAGTTGGGAGCTACCCTCTCCTACGAGCAGTACTTC. It yields the protein CASSKLGATLSYEQYF. V gene TRBV21-1 combines with J gene TRBJ2-7; TRBD2 reflects the table's D call only, with no check against the DNA. TRBV21-1 is shown as a pseudogene. The CDR3 is made up of 16 amino acids.